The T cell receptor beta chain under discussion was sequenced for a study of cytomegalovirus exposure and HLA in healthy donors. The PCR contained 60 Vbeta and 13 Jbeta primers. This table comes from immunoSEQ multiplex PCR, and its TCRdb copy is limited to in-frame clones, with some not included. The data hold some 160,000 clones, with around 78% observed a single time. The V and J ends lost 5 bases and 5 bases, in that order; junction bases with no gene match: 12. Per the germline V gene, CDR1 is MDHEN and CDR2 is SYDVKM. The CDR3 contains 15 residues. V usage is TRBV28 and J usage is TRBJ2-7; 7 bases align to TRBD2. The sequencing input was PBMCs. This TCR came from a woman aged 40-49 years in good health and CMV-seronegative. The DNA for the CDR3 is TGTGCCAGCAGTCCAATCCCGACTAGCCGACACGAGCAGTACTTC. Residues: CASSPIPTSRHEQYF.